Sequencing of this T cell receptor (beta chain) was carried out in a study of glioma-infiltrating T cells. Study background: Low-grade gliomas were grade II; glioblastomas were grade IV at initial diagnosis. Whole-study findings and limits: Tissue-blood divergence was below expectation in non-neoplastic patients, above in gliomas.

Using RNA template, CDR3s of TCR alpha and beta were amplified with iRepertoire arm-PCR. Input was 100-400 ng of tissue mRNA or PBMC total RNA. TCRdb processed the multiplex PCR reads anew with MiXCR; each CDR3 protein has one entry. The table records around 390,000 distinct CDR3 sequences, around 45% of them present only once. A note on this clonotype: The target antigen is unknown.

This CDR3 contains 13 residues. Per the germline V gene, CDR1 is LNHDA and CDR2 is SQIVND (reference sequence). Trimming removed 2 bases from V and 3 bases from J, with 7 bases in between. The TCR sequence derives from a human donor with low-grade glioma or glioblastoma, undergoing nonglioma brain surgery, or in good health (not recorded which). The rearrangement joins TRBV19 to TRBJ1-2; D not certain. The sequenced material came from glioma tissue, nonneoplastic brain tissue, or PBMCs (not recorded which). CDR3 sequence: CASSIYWDYGYTF. CDR3 DNA sequence: TGTGCCAGTAGTATATACTGGGACTATGGCTACACCTTC. The entire variable domain, with the rest obtained from reference TRBV19 and TRBJ1-2, is as follows: DGGITQSPKYLFRKEGQNVTLSCEQNLNHDAMYWYRQDPGQGLRLIYYSQIVNDFQKGDIAEGYSVSREKKESFPLTVTSAQKNPTAFYLCASSIYWDYGYTFGSGTRLTVV.